This passage covers 25 T cell receptor beta chains from one sample sequenced in a study of post-analysis software for immune sequencing data. No antigen has been identified for these receptors. Study observations and caveats: Higher frequency in patients than in controls was seen for roughly five TRBV segments, with TRBV5-6, TRBV5-1 and TRBV20-1 among them.

cDNA libraries for TCR beta contained unique molecular identifiers. TCRdb reprocessed the PCR reads via MiXCR and lists one record per CDR3 protein. The sample yields some 800,000 distinct CDR3 sequences, more than 45% seen once. The sequenced material came from blood. The receptor set was obtained from a girl aged 5-17 years with multiple sclerosis.

The V and J genes are TRBV12-3 or TRBV12-4 and TRBJ2-7, with D hard to call. Deletions cut 4 bases from V and 1 base from J, with 11 bases between. The CDR3 has 14 residues. The CDR3 DNA sequence: TGTGCCAGCAGTTCGAGGAGAAGATCCTACGAGCAGTACTTC. Translating gives CASSSRRRSYEQYF.

The chain employs TRBV12-3 or TRBV12-4 and TRBJ1-6, with 7 bases identical to TRBD1. The V gene end was trimmed by 9 bases and the J gene end by 6 bases; junction bases not matched to a gene: 5. This CDR3 spans 13 amino acids. The chain's CDR3 is CASQTGSNSPLHF. The CDR3 nucleotides are TGTGCCAGTCAGACAGGGAGTAATTCACCCCTCCACTTT.

The CDR3 reads CASSPVTSGAGETQYF. DNA of the CDR3: TGCGCCAGCAGCCCGGTGACTAGCGGAGCTGGGGAGACCCAGTACTTC. The rearrangement uses TRBV5-1 and TRBJ2-5; TRBD2 agrees at 9 bases. The CDR3 sequence is 16 residues long. V was pared by 4 bases and J by 5 bases, with 12 bases of the junction left unmatched. The V gene's germline CDR1 is SGHRS and CDR2 YFSETQ. Using reference TRBV5-1 and TRBJ2-5 for the parts outside the CDR3, the full variable domain is KAGVTQTPRYLIKTRGQQVTLSCSPISGHRSVSWYQQTPGQGLQFLFEYFSETQRNKGNFPGRFSGRQFSNSRSEMNVSTLELGDSALYLCASSPVTSGAGETQYFGPGTRLLVL.

V is TRBV29-1 and J is TRBJ2-7; D could derive from TRBD1 or TRBD2 (6 bases each). The CDR3 runs to 14 residues. Germline V gene lookup returns CDR1 SQVTM and CDR2 ANQGSEA. The V and J ends lost 4 bases and 0 bases respectively, with 13 bases between them. The CDR3 coding sequence is TGCAGCGTTGCCCCCGGGGGCCTCTCCTACGAGCAGTACTTC. Protein product: CSVAPGGLSYEQYF.

This clonotype was observed a few times. The chain uses TRBV28 and TRBJ2-6; 10 nucleotides match TRBD1. V shed 4 bases and J 3 bases; nucleotides not matched to a gene: 6. This CDR3 has 17 residues. The germline gives CDR1 MDHEN, CDR2 SYDVKM. The CDR3 DNA is TGTGCCAGCAGTTGGGGGACAGGGGTTCGTGGGGCCAACGTCCTGACTTTC. Translating it yields CASSWGTGVRGANVLTF.

This clonotype was seen a few times. This chain connects TRBV10-3 to TRBJ2-5; maybe TRBD2 (6 bases). The CDR3 is 16 amino acids. V gave up 0 bases and J gave up 11 bases, with 22 bases separating them. Germline lookup yields CDR1 ENHRY and CDR2 SYGVKD. The CDR3 nucleotides read TGTGCCATCAGTGAGTCGATGGGCGGGATAGGCAGGGAGCAGTACTTC. It specifies CAISESMGGIGREQYF.

The chain employs TRBV10-3 and TRBJ2-3; the D call may be TRBD1 or TRBD2 (6 bases each). The CDR3 consists of 13 residues. CDR1 and CDR2 (germline): ENHRY, SYGVKD. V was pared by 6 bases and J by 3 bases, with 10 bases between. The CDR3 reads CAIRGGRTDTQYF. The CDR3 DNA follows: TGTGCCATCAGGGGGGGCAGAACAGATACGCAGTATTTT.

This clonotype occurred a few times. The rearrangement joins TRBV29-1 to TRBJ1-2, with TRBD1 matching over 9 bases. Per germline, CDR1 SQVTM and CDR2 ANQGSEA. The CDR3 length is 15 residues. V trimming: 6 bases; J trimming: 4 bases; junction bases outside the gene matches: 12. CDR3 bases: TGCAGCGTACCGGGACAGGGAAGCCCCTCCTATGGCTACACCTTC. It codes for CSVPGQGSPSYGYTF.

This chain uses TRBV6-2 or TRBV6-3 with TRBJ2-7; D might be TRBD1 (6 bases). Per germline, CDR1 MNHEY and CDR2 SVGEGT. V was pared by 1 base and J by 1 base, with 8 bases between. The CDR3 is made up of 14 amino acids. Here the CDR3 DNA reads TGTGCCAGCAGTTACTGGGACACTTCCTACGAGCAGTACTTC. This gives the protein CASSYWDTSYEQYF.

The chain links TRBV18 to TRBJ2-5; 7 positions match TRBD1. The junction had 16 bases not matched to a gene; V was cut back by 1 base and J by 11 bases. Germline loops: CDR1 KGHSH, CDR2 LQKENI. The CDR3 contains 16 residues. The DNA of the CDR3 is TGTGCCAGCTCACCACGACAGACAGGGAAATTATATGAGCAGTACTTC. It translates to CASSPRQTGKLYEQYF.

The sample holds a few counts of this clonotype. The chain combines TRBV28 with TRBJ2-4, with 13 positions matching TRBD2. The last part of the DNA fits TRBJ2-7 better; the J call may be wrong. Germline CDR1 MDHEN, CDR2 SYDVKM. This CDR3 is built from 17 residues. The CDR3 DNA sequence: TGTGCCAGCAGTCCCGGGACTAGCGGGATGATAGCCTACGAGCAGTACTTC. Translated, it gives CASSPGTSGMIAYEQYF.

The V call is TRBV7-9, the J call TRBJ2-3; TRBD1 might be the D (6 bases). The V gene lost 1 base and the J gene lost 1 base, with 15 bases spanning the gap. Germline lookup yields CDR1 SEHNR and CDR2 FQNEAQ (reference sequence). This CDR3 is built from 17 residues. DNA for the CDR3: TGTGCCAGCAGCTTAGTCGGCTCCCCAGGGGGCACAGATACGCAGTATTTT. It codes for CASSLVGSPGGTDTQYF. Using reference TRBV7-9 and TRBJ2-3 for the parts outside the CDR3, the full variable domain is DTGVSQNPRHKITKRGQNVTFRCDPISEHNRLYWYRQTLGQGPEFLTYFQNEAQLEKSRLLSDRFSAERPKGSFSTLEIQRTEQGDSAMYLCASSLVGSPGGTDTQYFGPGTRLTVL.

The rearrangement links TRBV11-2 to TRBJ1-4; D call uncertain. V was cut by 4 bases and J by 6 bases, with 12 bases left in between. Germline values: CDR1 SGHAT, CDR2 FQNNGV. The CDR3 covers 14 residues. Here the CDR3 reads CASSSQRTDEKLFF. The DNA of the CDR3 is TGTGCCAGCAGCTCACAACGGACGGATGAAAAACTGTTTTTT.

V gene TRBV27 combines with J gene TRBJ2-1, with 7 bases aligning to TRBD2. The ends lost 5 bases at V and 3 bases at J; junction bases unmatched: 7. Per germline, CDR1 MNHEY and CDR2 SMNVEV (reference sequence). This CDR3 is built from 15 residues. In nucleotides, the CDR3 is TGTGCCAGCAGTGAGAGAGCGGGATACTACAATGAGCAGTTCTTC. Translated, it gives CASSERAGYYNEQFF.

The chain couples TRBV5-1 to TRBJ2-1; 10 bases agree with TRBD1. The V gene's germline CDR1 is SGHRS and CDR2 YFSETQ. The CDR3 is 14 amino acids. J lost 7 bases, V lost 3 bases, and 4 bases had no gene match. This chain's CDR3 is CASSYGQGGNEQFF. The DNA for the CDR3 is TGCGCCAGCAGCTACGGACAGGGGGGGAATGAGCAGTTCTTC.

J is TRBJ2-7 and V is TRBV20-1; D gene uncertain. Trimming removed 0 bases at V and 2 bases at J, with 8 bases between. The CDR3 runs to 13 residues. The V gene's germline CDR1 is DFQATT and CDR2 SNEGSKA (reference sequence). CDR3 DNA: TGCAGTGCTAGAGATTCAGCGACCTACGAGCAGTACTTC. Protein: CSARDSATYEQYF.

This clonotype has more than one count but fewer than ten. The chain couples TRBV10-3 to TRBJ2-1, with 7 positions matching TRBD1. CDR1 is ENHRY, CDR2 SYGVKD, per germline. The J segment lost 4 bases and the V segment lost 10 bases, leaving 10 bases of the junction unmatched. The CDR3 is 14 residues long. The chain's CDR3 is CATGGRGTYNEQFF. DNA for the CDR3: TGTGCCACCGGCGGCAGGGGGACGTACAATGAGCAGTTCTTC.

This chain connects TRBV18 to TRBJ2-7; 9 nucleotides line up with TRBD1. This CDR3 is 14 amino acids long. Germline CDR1 and CDR2: KGHSH and LQKENI. V was pared by 5 bases and J by 5 bases, with 7 bases of the junction left unmatched. The CDR3 coding sequence is TGTGCCAGCTCAGTCCGGGACAGGGATGACGAGCAGTACTTC. It encodes CASSVRDRDDEQYF. Variable domain in full (rest from reference TRBV18 and TRBJ2-7): NAGVMQNPRHLVRRRGQEARLRCSPMKGHSHVYWYRQLPEEGLKFMVYLQKENIIDESGMPKERFSAEFPKEGPSILRIQQVVRGDSAAYFCASSVRDRDDEQYFGPGTRLTVT.

The CDR3, as DNA: TGCAGTGCTAGCCTCCTAGGCTCCACAGATACGCAGTATTTT. Protein product: CSASLLGSTDTQYF. The V and J genes are TRBV20-1 and TRBJ2-3; no reliable D call. V lost 3 bases and J lost 2, with 12 bases in between. The CDR3 has 14 residues. The germline gives CDR1 DFQATT, CDR2 SNEGSKA (reference sequence).

The chain recombines TRBV11-2 with TRBJ2-7, with 11 bases identical to TRBD2. The CDR3 totals 17 residues. Trimming took 5 bases from V and 7 from J; bases not matched to a gene: 16. CDR1 SGHAT and CDR2 FQNNGV come from the germline V gene. The CDR3 sequence: CASSRIPIAGGPGEQYF. The CDR3 DNA reads as TGTGCCAGCAGCCGAATTCCGATAGCGGGAGGGCCTGGGGAGCAGTACTTC.

Concerning this clonotype itself: Possible read error: a much larger clone is one base away. The V and J genes are TRBV20-1 and TRBJ2-1, with D perhaps TRBD2 (6 bases). The end of the DNA fits TRBJ2-7 better, so the J call may be wrong. This CDR3 has 14 amino acids. From germline, CDR1 is DFQATT and CDR2 SNEGSKA (reference sequence). For the CDR3, the DNA is TGCAGTGCCTCTAGCGTAAGCTCCTACAATGAGCAGTACTTC. It translates to CSASSVSSYNEQYF.

V usage is TRBV7-8 and J usage is TRBJ2-7, with D possibly being TRBD2 (7 bases). The CDR3 contains 12 residues. The germline V gene has CDR1 SGHVS and CDR2 FQNEAQ. V gave up 5 bases and J gave up 6 bases, with 11 bases separating them. This chain's CDR3 is CASSHREGEQYF. CDR3 in DNA: TGTGCCAGCAGCCACAGGGAGGGCGAGCAGTACTTC. The full variable domain, with the rest looked up from reference TRBV7-8 and TRBJ2-7, is GAGVSQSPRYKVAKRGQDVALRCDPISGHVSLFWYQQALGQGPEFLTYFQNEAQLDKSGLPSDRFFAERPEGSVSTLKIQRTQQEDSAVYLCASSHREGEQYFGPGTRLTVT.

This chain connects TRBV20-1 to TRBJ2-7; weak D call: TRBD2 (6 bases). CDR1 is DFQATT and CDR2 is SNEGSKA in the germline V gene (reference sequence). The CDR3 loop spans 14 amino acids. Trimming shortened V by 1 base and J by 6 bases, and 16 bases separated the two germline ends. The CDR3 loop is CSARGGNGGGEQYF. The CDR3 DNA reads TGCAGTGCTAGAGGCGGGAACGGCGGCGGCGAGCAGTACTTC.

The chain recombines TRBV27 with TRBJ2-7, with TRBD1 matching 7 bases. CDR1 and CDR2 from the germline V gene are MNHEY and SMNVEV (reference sequence). The CDR3 consists of 13 residues. Trimming took 6 bases from V and 4 from J; bases not matched to a gene: 6. The CDR3 DNA is TGTGCCAGCAGGCCCGACAGGGATTACGAGCAGTACTTC. Protein product: CASRPDRDYEQYF.

J is TRBJ2-1 and V is TRBV20-1; no clear D gene. Trimming removed 1 base at V and 0 bases at J, with 10 bases between. This CDR3 spans 15 amino acids. The germline gives CDR1 DFQATT, CDR2 SNEGSKA (reference sequence). Here the CDR3 reads CSARATPSSYNEQFF. The CDR3, as DNA: TGCAGTGCTAGAGCTACCCCGAGCTCCTACAATGAGCAGTTCTTC.